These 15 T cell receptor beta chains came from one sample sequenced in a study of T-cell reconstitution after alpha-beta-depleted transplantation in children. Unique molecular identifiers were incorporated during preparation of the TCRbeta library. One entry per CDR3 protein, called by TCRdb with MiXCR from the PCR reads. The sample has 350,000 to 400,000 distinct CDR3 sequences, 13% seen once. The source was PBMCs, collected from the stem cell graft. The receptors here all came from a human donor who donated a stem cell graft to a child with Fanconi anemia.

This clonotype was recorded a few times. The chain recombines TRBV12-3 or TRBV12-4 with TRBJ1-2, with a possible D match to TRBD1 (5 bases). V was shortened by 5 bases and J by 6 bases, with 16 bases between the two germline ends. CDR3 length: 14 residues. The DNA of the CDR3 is TGTGCCAGCAGTCCCGGGGCGGTTTTTGATGGCTACACCTTC. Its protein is CASSPGAVFDGYTF.

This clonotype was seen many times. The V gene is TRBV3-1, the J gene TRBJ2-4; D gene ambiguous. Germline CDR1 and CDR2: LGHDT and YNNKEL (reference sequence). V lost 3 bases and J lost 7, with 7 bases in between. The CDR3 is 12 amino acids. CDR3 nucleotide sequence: TGTGCCAGCAGCCAGGGGATCAACATTCAGTACTTC. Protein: CASSQGINIQYF. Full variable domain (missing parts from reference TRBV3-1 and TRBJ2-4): DTAVSQTPKYLVTQMGNDKSIKCEQNLGHDTMYWYKQDSKKFLKIMFSYNNKELIINETVPNRFSPKSPDKAHLNLHINSLELGDSAVYFCASSQGINIQYFGAGTRLSVL.

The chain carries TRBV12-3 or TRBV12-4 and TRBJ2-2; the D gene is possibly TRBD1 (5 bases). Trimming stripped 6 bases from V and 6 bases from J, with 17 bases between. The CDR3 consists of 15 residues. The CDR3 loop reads CASRNQGAYAGELFF. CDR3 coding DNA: TGTGCCAGCAGGAATCAGGGCGCCTACGCCGGGGAGCTGTTTTTT.

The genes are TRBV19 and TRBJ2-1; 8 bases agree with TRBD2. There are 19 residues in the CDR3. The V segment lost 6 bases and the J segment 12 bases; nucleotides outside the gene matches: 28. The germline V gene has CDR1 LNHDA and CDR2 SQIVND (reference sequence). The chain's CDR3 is CASRISAGGPGVQSMVQFF. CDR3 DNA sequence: TGTGCCAGTAGAATTTCGGCGGGGGGACCTGGCGTACAATCGATGGTGCAGTTCTTC.

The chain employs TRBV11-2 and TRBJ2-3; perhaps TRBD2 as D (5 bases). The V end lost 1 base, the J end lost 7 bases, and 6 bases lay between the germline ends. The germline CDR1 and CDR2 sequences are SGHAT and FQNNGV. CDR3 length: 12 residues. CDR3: CASSLGENTQYF. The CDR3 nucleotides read TGTGCCAGCAGCTTAGGGGAGAATACGCAGTATTTT.

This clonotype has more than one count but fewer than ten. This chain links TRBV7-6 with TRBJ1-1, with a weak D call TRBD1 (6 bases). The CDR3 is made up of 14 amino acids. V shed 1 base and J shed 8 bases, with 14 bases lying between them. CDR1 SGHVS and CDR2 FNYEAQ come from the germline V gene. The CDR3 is CASSLESGDDEAFF. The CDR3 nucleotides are TGTGCCAGCAGCTTAGAGTCAGGGGACGACGAAGCTTTCTTT.

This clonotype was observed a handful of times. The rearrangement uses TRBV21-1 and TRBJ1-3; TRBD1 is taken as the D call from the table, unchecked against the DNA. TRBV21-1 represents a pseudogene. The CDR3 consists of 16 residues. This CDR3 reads CASYVAGGLGGNTIYF. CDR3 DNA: TGTGCCAGCTATGTAGCAGGGGGTCTGGGAGGAAACACCATATATTTT.

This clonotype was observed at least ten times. CDR3 in DNA: TGTGCCAGCAGCCGAGATGATAGCTCCTACGAGCAGTACTTC. Residues: CASSRDDSSYEQYF. The chain joins TRBV7-2 to TRBJ2-7; D is unresolved. Trimming left V 5 bases short and J 0 bases short, with 11 bases between. Germline V lookup: CDR1 SGHTA, CDR2 FQGNSA. CDR3 length equals 14 residues. Full variable domain (missing parts from reference TRBV7-2 and TRBJ2-7): GAGVSQSPSNKVTEKGKDVELRCDPISGHTALYWYRQSLGQGLEFLIYFQGNSAPDKSGLPSDRFSAERTGGSVSTLTIQRTQQEDSAVYLCASSRDDSSYEQYFGPGTRLTVT.

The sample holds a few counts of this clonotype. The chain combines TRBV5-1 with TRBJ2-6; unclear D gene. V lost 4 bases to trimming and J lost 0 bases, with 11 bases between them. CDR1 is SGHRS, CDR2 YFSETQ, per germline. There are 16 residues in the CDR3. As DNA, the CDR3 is TGCGCCAGCAGCAATGTGGTCGGCTCTGGGGCCAACGTCCTGACTTTC. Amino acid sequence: CASSNVVGSGANVLTF.

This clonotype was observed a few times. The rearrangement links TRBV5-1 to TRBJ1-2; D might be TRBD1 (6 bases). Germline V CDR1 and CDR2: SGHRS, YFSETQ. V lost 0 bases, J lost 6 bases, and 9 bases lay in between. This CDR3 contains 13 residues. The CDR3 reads CASSLEGVDGYTF. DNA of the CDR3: TGCGCCAGCAGCTTGGAGGGGGTCGATGGCTACACCTTC.

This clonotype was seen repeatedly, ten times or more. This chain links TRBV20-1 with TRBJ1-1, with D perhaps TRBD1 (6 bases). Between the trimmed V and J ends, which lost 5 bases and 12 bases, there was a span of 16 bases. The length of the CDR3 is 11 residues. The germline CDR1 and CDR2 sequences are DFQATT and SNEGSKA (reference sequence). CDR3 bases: TGCAGTGCTTCCAGGGGAGAGGAATCTTTCTTT. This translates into CSASRGEESFF.

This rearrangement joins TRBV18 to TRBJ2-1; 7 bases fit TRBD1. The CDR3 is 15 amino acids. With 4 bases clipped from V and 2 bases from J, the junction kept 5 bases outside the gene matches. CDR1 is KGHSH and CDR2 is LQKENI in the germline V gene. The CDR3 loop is CASSRDSATYNEQFF. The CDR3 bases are TGTGCCAGCTCACGGGACAGCGCAACCTACAATGAGCAGTTCTTC.

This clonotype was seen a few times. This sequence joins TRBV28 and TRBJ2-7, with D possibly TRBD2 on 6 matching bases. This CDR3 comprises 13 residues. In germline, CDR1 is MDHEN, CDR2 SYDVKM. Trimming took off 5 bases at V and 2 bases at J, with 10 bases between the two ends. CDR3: CASSGDSTYEQYV. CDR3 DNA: TGTGCCAGCAGTGGGGACTCAACCTACGAGCAGTACGTC.

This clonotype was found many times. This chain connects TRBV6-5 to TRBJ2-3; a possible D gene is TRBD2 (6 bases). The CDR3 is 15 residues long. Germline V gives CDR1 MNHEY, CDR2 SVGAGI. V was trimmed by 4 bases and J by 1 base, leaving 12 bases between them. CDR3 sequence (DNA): TGTGCCAGCAGTTTAATCGAGCGGGGCACAGATACGCAGTATTTT. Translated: CASSLIERGTDTQYF.

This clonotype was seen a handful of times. DNA of the CDR3: TGCGCCAGCAGCTTGGATGCTAGCAGAGGAGAGACCCAGTACTTC. Amino acid sequence: CASSLDASRGETQYF. This chain links TRBV5-1 with TRBJ2-5; tentatively, D is TRBD2 (5 bases). The CDR3 spans 15 residues. Germline V lookup: CDR1 SGHRS, CDR2 YFSETQ. V was pared by 0 bases and J by 4 bases, with 13 bases between.